One sample yielded the 27 T cell receptor beta chains listed below, sequenced in a study of CD8 T cells in Susac syndrome (dated by TCRdb to the late 2010s). Libraries were made using the immunoSEQ multiplex PCR assay. RNA was extracted with the RNeasy kit and about 0.5 to 1 ug was reverse transcribed using random hexamers. The public reads were reanalyzed by TCRdb: fastp trimming at Q25, MiXCR alignment, in-frame beta chains only. Each entry merges the rows of one CDR3 protein and shows their most common DNA and genes. Across this sample there are 120,000 to 150,000 distinct CDR3 sequences, with around 94% seen only once. Roughly 0.083% of the sample comes from the top ten. The source material was CD4+ T cells from PBMCs. The source is a human donor in good health.

V is TRBV10-2 and J is TRBJ1-1, with TRBD1 matching 7 bases. The CDR3 has 14 residues. Germline V gene lookup returns CDR1 WSHSY and CDR2 SAAADI. V was clipped by 5 bases and J by 10 bases; unmatched bases: 13. CDR3 in DNA: TGCGCCAGCAGTACTCTAACAGGGGCTGGGGCAGCTTTCTTT. Translated: CASSTLTGAGAAFF.

Of note for this clonotype: The final CDR3 position lacks the conserved phenylalanine or tryptophan, pointing to a likely read error. The V gene is TRBV9, the J gene TRBJ2-1; the D gene is possibly TRBD2 (5 bases). Germline lookup yields CDR1 SGDLS and CDR2 YYNGEE. V lost 0 bases and J lost 8, with 21 bases in between. The CDR3 has 17 amino acids. CDR3 in DNA: TGTGCCAGCAGCGTAGACCACCCGGGAACCGATCGGGATGAGCAGTTCTCC. Amino acids: CASSVDHPGTDRDEQFS.

This clonotype was observed a handful of times. This rearrangement joins TRBV5-1 to TRBJ2-7; possible D gene TRBD2, 6 bases. From germline, CDR1 is SGHRS and CDR2 YFSETQ. V lost 4 bases, J lost 3 bases, and 17 bases lay in between. There are 15 residues in the CDR3. In DNA, the CDR3 is TGCGCCAGCAGCGGGTCTCCGACGGGACTCTACGAGCAGTACTTC. Translating gives CASSGSPTGLYEQYF. The full variable domain, rest sourced from reference TRBV5-1 and TRBJ2-7, is KAGVTQTPRYLIKTRGQQVTLSCSPISGHRSVSWYQQTPGQGLQFLFEYFSETQRNKGNFPGRFSGRQFSNSRSEMNVSTLELGDSALYLCASSGSPTGLYEQYFGPGTRLTVT.

The J gene is TRBJ2-1, the V gene TRBV19, with D unclear. The germline gives CDR1 LNHDA, CDR2 SQIVND (reference sequence). This CDR3 has 14 amino acids. Trimming left V 3 bases short and J 0 bases short, with 6 bases between. This CDR3 reads CASSMESSYNEQFF. CDR3 nucleotide sequence: TGTGCCAGTAGTATGGAGAGCTCCTACAATGAGCAGTTCTTC.

J is TRBJ1-2 and V is TRBV28, with TRBD1 matching 7 bases. Germline V gene data show CDR1 as MDHEN and CDR2 as SYDVKM. Trimming took 6 bases from V and 4 from J; bases not matched to a gene: 5. This CDR3 has 13 residues. CDR3 sequence: CASSAGQFYGYTF. CDR3 bases: TGTGCCAGCAGCGCGGGACAGTTCTATGGCTACACCTTC.

CDR3: CASSLVDDYEQYF. The CDR3 bases are TGTGCCAGCTCCCTAGTGGACGACTACGAGCAGTACTTC. The chain recombines TRBV18 with TRBJ2-7, with D unresolved. This CDR3 spans 13 amino acids. The V and J ends lost 6 bases and 3 bases respectively, with 12 bases between them. The germline gives CDR1 KGHSH, CDR2 LQKENI.

This chain links TRBV3-1 with TRBJ2-3; TRBD2 aligns across 7 bases. The germline CDR1 and CDR2 sequences are LGHDT and YNNKEL (reference sequence). The CDR3 runs to 13 residues. V dropped 8 bases and J dropped 3; count of bases not matched to a gene: 5. DNA of the CDR3: TGTGCCAGCGGCGGGAGATCGACAGATACGCAGTATTTT. Amino acid sequence: CASGGRSTDTQYF.

The chain carries TRBV4-1 and TRBJ2-7, with a tentative D call TRBD2 (5 bases). Germline CDR1 is MGHRA and CDR2 is YSYEKL. This CDR3 region has 16 residues. V was cut by 0 bases and J by 2 bases, with 14 bases left in between. The CDR3 sequence: CASSQEGSWGPYEQYF. CDR3 nucleotide sequence: TGCGCCAGCAGCCAAGAAGGGAGTTGGGGTCCCTACGAGCAGTACTTC.

The chain has TRBV7-2 and TRBJ2-1, with 9 bases lining up with TRBD2. The J segment lost 3 bases and the V segment lost 1 base, leaving 4 bases of the junction unmatched. This CDR3 has 16 residues. Germline CDR1 SGHTA, CDR2 FQGNSA. The CDR3 DNA follows: TGTGCCAGCAGCTTAGTGGGTAGCGGGAGCTACAATGAGCAGTTCTTC. Translated: CASSLVGSGSYNEQFF.

This chain uses TRBV5-1 with TRBJ2-7, with a weak D call TRBD2 (5 bases). Germline V lookup: CDR1 SGHRS, CDR2 YFSETQ. The V and J ends lost 4 bases and 7 bases respectively, with 15 bases between them. The CDR3 has 13 amino acids. CDR3 in DNA: TGCGCCAGCAGCGGCCCCGGGGTGGGGGAGCAGTACTTC. Its translation is CASSGPGVGEQYF.

The chain uses TRBV7-6 and TRBJ1-3; 9 nucleotides line up with TRBD1. The J segment lost 4 bases and the V segment lost 4 bases, leaving 2 bases of the junction unmatched. CDR3 length equals 14 residues. Germline V lookup: CDR1 SGHVS, CDR2 FNYEAQ. The CDR3 sequence is CASSSGTGGNTIYF. For the CDR3, the DNA is TGTGCCAGCAGCTCCGGGACAGGGGGAAACACCATATATTTT.

This sequence joins TRBV6-1 and TRBJ2-5; TRBD1 might be the D (6 bases). V lost 4 bases and J 4 bases, leaving 16 bases between the germline ends. Germline V gene sequence: CDR1 MNHNS, CDR2 SASEGT. The CDR3 spans 15 residues. CDR3 nucleotide sequence: TGTGCCAGCAGTGGGAACAGGGAAGTTGGAGAGACCCAGTACTTC. Protein product: CASSGNREVGETQYF.

V is TRBV7-8 and J is TRBJ1-2; D is unresolved. CDR3 length equals 17 residues. The germline V gene encodes CDR1 SGHVS and CDR2 FQNEAQ. Trimming took 5 bases from V and 5 from J, leaving 24 bases between them. The CDR3 sequence is CASSPPARNKKSYGYTF. In nucleotides, the CDR3 is TGTGCCAGCAGCCCCCCGGCCAGGAATAAGAAAAGTTATGGCTACACCTTC.

The chain combines TRBV9 with TRBJ2-5; 12 positions agree with TRBD2. The CDR3 is 15 amino acids. The V segment lost 4 bases and the J segment 5 bases; nucleotides outside the gene matches: 6. The V gene's germline CDR1 is SGDLS and CDR2 YYNGEE. The CDR3 DNA follows: TGTGCCAGCAGCACTCTAGCGGGAGGGCTGGAGACCCAGTACTTC. This encodes CASSTLAGGLETQYF.

A single count supports this clonotype. The V and J genes are TRBV18 and TRBJ2-1; 7 positions agree with TRBD2. Losses at the gene ends were 0 bases for V and 6 bases for J; bases not matched to a gene: 11. The CDR3 loop spans 17 amino acids. Germline CDR1 KGHSH, CDR2 LQKENI. The CDR3 here is CASSPPGGFRGGNEQFF. The CDR3 nucleotides read TGTGCCAGCTCACCACCGGGTGGCTTTCGCGGGGGCAATGAGCAGTTCTTC.

The chain links TRBV11-3 to TRBJ2-5, with 7 positions matching TRBD2. CDR1 is SGHNT, CDR2 YENEEA, per germline. J gave up 4 bases and V 5 bases, and 1 base lay outside the gene matches. The CDR3 is made up of 12 amino acids. The CDR3 nucleotides read TGTGCCAGCAGCCAGCGGGGAGAGACCCAGTACTTC. The encoded protein is CASSQRGETQYF.

The chain employs TRBV5-4 and TRBJ2-5, with 7 bases identical to TRBD2. This CDR3 has 15 amino acids. V gave up 4 bases and J gave up 2 bases; unmatched junction bases: 8. Germline assignment: CDR1 SGHNT and CDR2 YYREEE (reference sequence). CDR3 bases: TGTGCCAGCAGCCAAGTACTAGCGACTCAAGAGACCCAGTACTTC. Its protein product is CASSQVLATQETQYF.

The rearrangement uses TRBV10-3 and TRBJ2-7; 9 positions agree with TRBD1. Germline CDR1 reads ENHRY; CDR2 reads SYGVKD. The V and J ends lost 10 bases and 2 bases, in that order; junction bases with no gene match: 9. The CDR3 consists of 14 residues. CDR3 sequence reads: CATKGQGGPYEQYF. The CDR3 nucleotides are TGTGCCACCAAGGGACAGGGAGGGCCCTACGAGCAGTACTTC.

CDR3 nucleotide sequence: TGCGCCAGCAGTCAGACAGACAGGGGATGGAGTGAAGCTTTCTTT. As protein: CASSQTDRGWSEAFF. V gene TRBV23-1 combines with J gene TRBJ1-1, with 8 bases lining up with TRBD1. TRBV23-1 is marked as an open reading frame, function uncertain. Trimming cost V 3 bases and J 7 bases; bases outside gene matches: 10. This CDR3 comprises 15 residues.

This rearrangement joins TRBV5-6 to TRBJ2-7, with TRBD1 matching over 10 bases. V shed 5 bases, J shed 7 bases, and the junction held 9 bases outside the gene matches. Germline values: CDR1 SGHDT, CDR2 YYEEEE. The CDR3 contains 14 residues. CDR3 region: CASSPGQGRREQYF. Written as DNA, the CDR3 is TGTGCCAGCAGTCCGGGACAGGGGAGGAGAGAGCAGTACTTC.

V gene TRBV15 combines with J gene TRBJ1-2, with D possibly being TRBD1 (5 bases). Germline values: CDR1 LNHNV, CDR2 YYDKDF (reference sequence). The CDR3 has 13 residues. V lost 0 bases and J 5 bases, leaving 7 bases between the germline ends. The CDR3 protein is CATSRDREYGYTF. In nucleotides, the CDR3 is TGTGCCACCAGCAGAGACAGGGAGTATGGCTACACCTTC.

The chain employs TRBV29-1 and TRBJ2-2; 7 nucleotides line up with TRBD1. The germline gives CDR1 SQVTM, CDR2 ANQGSEA. Trimming took 7 bases from V and 0 from J; bases not matched to a gene: 8. The CDR3 spans 15 residues. CDR3 coding DNA: TGCAGCGCCATTACAGGGGAGTCGAACACCGGGGAGCTGTTTTTT. This translates into CSAITGESNTGELFF.

This clonotype has a single count. The chain combines TRBV6-2 or TRBV6-3 with TRBJ2-1; 14 nucleotides line up with TRBD2. This CDR3 region has 15 residues. The ends lost 6 bases at V and 7 bases at J; junction bases unmatched: 5. CDR1 is MNHEY and CDR2 is SVGEGT in the germline V gene. CDR3 sequence reads: CASRNGLAGGNEQFF. The CDR3 region has the DNA TGTGCCAGCAGGAACGGACTAGCGGGAGGAAATGAGCAGTTCTTC.

The CDR3 loop is CASIRRRQETQYF. In DNA form, the CDR3 reads TGTGCCAGCATAAGGCGGAGACAAGAGACCCAGTACTTC. J is TRBJ2-5 and V is TRBV2; unclear D gene. Trimming shortened V by 7 bases and J by 2 bases, and 11 bases separated the two germline ends. The CDR3 runs 13 residues. Germline V gives CDR1 SNHLY, CDR2 FYNNEI.

This chain uses TRBV19 with TRBJ1-5, with 11 bases lining up with TRBD1. Germline V gene sequence: CDR1 LNHDA, CDR2 SQIVND (reference sequence). CDR3 size: 14 residues. V trimming: 3 bases; J trimming: 6 bases; junction bases outside the gene matches: 1. The CDR3 DNA reads TGTGCCAGTAGTATTGGGACAGGGGGTCAGCCCCAGCATTTT. Translating it yields CASSIGTGGQPQHF.

In its sample, this clonotype was seen once. V gene TRBV3-1 combines with J gene TRBJ1-2, with TRBD1 matching over 7 bases. Trimming at V came to 2 bases and at J to 0 bases, leaving 6 bases not matched to a gene. Germline CDR1 is LGHDT and CDR2 is YNNKEL (reference sequence). The CDR3 has 16 amino acids. CDR3: CASSQWDRRANYGYTF. The DNA for the CDR3 is TGTGCCAGCAGCCAATGGGACAGAAGAGCTAACTATGGCTACACCTTC.

The rearrangement uses TRBV28 and TRBJ2-1; 9 nucleotides match TRBD2. This CDR3 has 14 amino acids. The junction had 6 bases not matched to a gene; V was cut back by 4 bases and J by 8 bases. CDR1 MDHEN and CDR2 SYDVKM come from the germline V gene. DNA of the CDR3: TGTGCCAGCAGTTCCTTAGCGGGAGTTGATGAGCAGTTCTTC. Its translation is CASSSLAGVDEQFF.